The rows below give T cell receptor beta chains drawn from one sample of a study of monozygotic twins with inflammatory bowel disease. From the 5' RACE reads, TCRdb lists one entry per CDR3 protein and no DNA. This sample carries more than 350,000 distinct CDR3 sequences, with 2.4% going to the ten biggest clones. The sample consisted of blood. The receptors come from a human donor with ulcerative colitis or Crohn's disease, or a healthy co-twin of an affected twin (not recorded which). CDR3s include the opening cysteine and the closing phenylalanine or tryptophan.

v_call	j_call	cdr3_aa
TRBV7-9	TRBJ2-7	CASSFDGGGHEQYF
TRBV6-1	TRBJ2-7	CASSERTVPYEQYF
TRBV24-1	TRBJ2-5	CATSDIRGTQYF
TRBV5-8	TRBJ2-7	CASSLVAGASYEQYF
TRBV5-6	TRBJ2-7	CASSSNPLPGEQYF
TRBV7-2	TRBJ2-5	CASSFTSETQYF
TRBV10-3	TRBJ2-7	CAISESDTYYEQYF
TRBV27	TRBJ2-7	CASSLATGTGSEQYF
TRBV20-1	TRBJ2-7	CSVPQRSVGEQYF
TRBV4-2	TRBJ2-1	CASSLRTSGGSTYNEQFF